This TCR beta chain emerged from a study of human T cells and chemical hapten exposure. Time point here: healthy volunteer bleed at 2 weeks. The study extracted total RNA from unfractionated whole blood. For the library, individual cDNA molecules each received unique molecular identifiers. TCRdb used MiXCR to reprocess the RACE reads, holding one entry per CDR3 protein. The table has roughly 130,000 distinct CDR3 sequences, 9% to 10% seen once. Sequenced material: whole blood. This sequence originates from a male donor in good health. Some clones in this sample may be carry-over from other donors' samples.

Written as DNA, the CDR3 is TGTGCCATCAGTGAGGAACTAGCGGGAGGAAGCACAGATACGCAGTATTTT. Encoded protein: CAISEELAGGSTDTQYF. The chain joins TRBV10-3 to TRBJ2-3; 12 bases align to TRBD2. The CDR3 length is 17 residues. J gave up 0 bases and V 2 bases, and 3 bases lay outside the gene matches. The germline gives CDR1 ENHRY, CDR2 SYGVKD.